The source of this T cell receptor beta chain is a study of cytomegalovirus exposure and HLA in healthy donors. In this sample, this clone turned up once. The CDR3 covers 16 residues. CDR1 and CDR2 from the germline V gene are MGHRA and YSYEKL. V lost 1 base, J lost 5 bases, and 6 bases stayed unmatched. Clones were sequenced by immunoSEQ multiplex PCR, and TCRdb holds only the in-frame ones, with some missing. The profile shows about 300,000 clones, 85% to 90% of them singletons. V is TRBV4-1 and J is TRBJ2-1; TRBD1 matches at 9 bases. The clonotype comes from a woman aged 18-29 years in good health and CMV-seronegative. What was sequenced was PBMCs. CDR3 sequence: CASSQGPGQGNNEQFF. The CDR3 region has the DNA TGCGCCAGCAGCCAAGGTCCGGGACAGGGTAACAATGAGCAGTTCTTC.